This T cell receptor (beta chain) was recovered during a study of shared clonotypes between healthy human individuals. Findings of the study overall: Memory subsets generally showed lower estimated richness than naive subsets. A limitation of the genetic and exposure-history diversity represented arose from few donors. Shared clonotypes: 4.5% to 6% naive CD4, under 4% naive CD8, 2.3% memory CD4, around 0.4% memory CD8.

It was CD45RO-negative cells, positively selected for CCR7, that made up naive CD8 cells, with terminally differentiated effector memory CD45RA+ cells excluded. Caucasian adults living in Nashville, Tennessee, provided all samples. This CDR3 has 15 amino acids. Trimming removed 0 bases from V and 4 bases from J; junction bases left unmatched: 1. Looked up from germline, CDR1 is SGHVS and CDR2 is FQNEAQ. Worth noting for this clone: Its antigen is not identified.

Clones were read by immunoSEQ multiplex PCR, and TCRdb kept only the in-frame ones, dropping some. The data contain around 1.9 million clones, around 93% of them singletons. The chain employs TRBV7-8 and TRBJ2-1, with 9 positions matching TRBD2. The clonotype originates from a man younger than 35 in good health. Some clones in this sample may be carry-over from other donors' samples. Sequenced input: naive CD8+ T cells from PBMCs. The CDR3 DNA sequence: TGTGCCAGCAGCTTAGCTCTAGCGGGGTACAATGAGCAGTTCTTC. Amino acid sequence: CASSLALAGYNEQFF.